Shown below are 30 T cell receptor beta chains from a single sample sequenced in a study of blood T cell repertoires in COVID-19. TCRdb's copy holds only in-frame clones and misses some; the assay was immunoSEQ multiplex PCR. The sample lists some 160,000 clones, 70% to 90% occurring once. Sequences were obtained from peripheral blood. Source of these receptors: a man aged 45 to 65 who had recovered from COVID-19.

The chain joins TRBV28 to TRBJ1-2; 7 bases are shared with TRBD1. V trimming: 3 bases; J trimming: 5 bases; junction bases outside the gene matches: 6. CDR1 is MDHEN, CDR2 SYDVKM, per germline. The CDR3 consists of 14 residues. This chain's CDR3 is CASSLTGMNYGYTF. CDR3 DNA: TGTGCCAGCAGTTTGACAGGGATGAATTATGGCTACACCTTC.

V and J are TRBV5-1 and TRBJ2-3; 11 bases map to TRBD2. The CDR3 totals 19 residues. Germline V gene data show CDR1 as SGHRS and CDR2 as YFSETQ. J gave up 2 bases and V 1 base, and 12 bases lay outside the gene matches. DNA of the CDR3: TGCGCCAGCAGCTTGTCTCCGGGACTAGCGGCTACCATCACAGATACGCAGTATTTT. The encoded protein is CASSLSPGLAATITDTQYF.

This clone was observed once. The rearrangement links TRBV6-2 or TRBV6-3 to TRBJ2-7, with 7 bases aligning to TRBD1. The CDR3 is 15 amino acids. Germline trimming cut 4 bases from V and 0 bases from J; bases unmatched to any gene: 6. CDR1 MNHEY and CDR2 SVGEGT come from the germline V gene. Here the CDR3 DNA reads TGTGCCAGCAGTTCCCTAGGGGACAGCTCCTACGAGCAGTACTTC. Amino acid sequence: CASSSLGDSSYEQYF.

The genes are TRBV5-8 and TRBJ2-2; 9 bases match TRBD1. The CDR3 loop spans 14 amino acids. V gave up 5 bases and J gave up 6 bases; unmatched junction bases: 5. In germline, CDR1 is SGHTS, CDR2 YDEGEE. Here the CDR3 DNA reads TGTGCCAGCAGGCGACAGGGGGAGGCCGGGGAGCTGTTTTTT. Amino acids: CASRRQGEAGELFF.

This chain connects TRBV9 to TRBJ1-4, with D perhaps TRBD1 (6 bases). The V and J ends lost 4 bases and 8 bases respectively, with 18 bases between them. Germline loops: CDR1 SGDLS, CDR2 YYNGEE. The CDR3 runs to 15 residues. CDR3 DNA sequence: TGTGCCAGCAGCCTACAGGGTACCTCGGGGGAAAAACTGTTTTTT. It encodes CASSLQGTSGEKLFF.

J is TRBJ1-2 and V is TRBV11-2; weak D call: TRBD1 (5 bases). V lost 0 bases, J lost 7 bases, and 9 bases lay in between. The CDR3 is made up of 13 amino acids. Germline CDR1 SGHAT, CDR2 FQNNGV. The CDR3 here is CASSLDIRAGYTF. The DNA for the CDR3 is TGTGCCAGCAGCTTAGATATCAGGGCTGGCTACACCTTC.

The V and J genes are TRBV2 and TRBJ1-4; D remains unclear. CDR3 length equals 13 residues. Germline V gene data show CDR1 as SNHLY and CDR2 as FYNNEI. V was trimmed by 6 bases and J by 0 bases, leaving 5 bases between them. The CDR3 reads CASRRATNEKLFF. The CDR3 DNA is TGTGCCAGCAGACGCGCAACTAATGAAAAACTGTTTTTT.

The chain is built from TRBV28 and TRBJ2-7; 9 bases fit TRBD1. J gave up 2 bases and V 4 bases, and 9 bases lay outside the gene matches. CDR3 length: 16 amino acids. The germline gives CDR1 MDHEN, CDR2 SYDVKM. In DNA form, the CDR3 reads TGTGCCAGCAGTTCCATCGGGACAGGGAGTCCCTACGAGCAGTACTTC. This encodes CASSSIGTGSPYEQYF.

The chain links TRBV19 to TRBJ2-4; D unclear. Germline V lookup: CDR1 LNHDA, CDR2 SQIVND (reference sequence). CDR3 length: 14 amino acids. Trimming pared 3 bases from V and 8 bases from J, leaving 14 bases between. For the CDR3, the DNA is TGTGCCAGTAGTATTGACCCAGGATACGACATTCAGTACTTC. It encodes CASSIDPGYDIQYF.

The chain has TRBV19 and TRBJ2-2; TRBD2 agrees at 8 bases. CDR1 is LNHDA and CDR2 is SQIVND in the germline V gene (reference sequence). Germline trimming cut 6 bases from V and 4 bases from J; bases unmatched to any gene: 16. CDR3 length equals 18 residues. The CDR3 nucleotides read TGTGCCAGTAGATCACTTCGAGACGGGAGGGCCCCCACCGGGGAGCTGTTTTTT. This codes for CASRSLRDGRAPTGELFF.

The V and J genes are TRBV9 and TRBJ1-2; tentative D call: TRBD1 (6 bases). V was trimmed by 0 bases and J by 1 base, leaving 10 bases between them. The CDR3 runs to 15 residues. Per germline, CDR1 SGDLS and CDR2 YYNGEE. CDR3: CASSVGDTYNYGYTF. For the CDR3, the DNA is TGTGCCAGCAGCGTAGGGGACACTTATAACTATGGCTACACCTTC.

The V gene is TRBV6-5, the J gene TRBJ1-2; the D is unclear. CDR3 size: 15 residues. With 6 bases removed from V and 4 bases from J, the gap between germline ends came to 18 bases. Germline CDR1 MNHEY, CDR2 SVGAGI. The CDR3 protein is CASSDPAGVGYGYTF. In DNA, the CDR3 is TGTGCCAGCAGCGACCCTGCCGGGGTAGGCTATGGCTACACCTTC.

The J gene is TRBJ2-7, the V gene TRBV6-5; the match to TRBD2 covers 7 bases. The V segment lost 0 bases and the J segment 3 bases; nucleotides outside the gene matches: 5. Looked up from germline, CDR1 is MNHEY and CDR2 is SVGAGI. CDR3 length equals 15 residues. The CDR3, as DNA: TGTGCCAGCAGTTACTCGAGCGGGAAAGGCTACGAGCAGTACTTC. Protein: CASSYSSGKGYEQYF.

This chain joins TRBV6-5 and TRBJ2-6, with D tentatively TRBD2 (7 bases). The V end was cut by 1 base, the J end by 2 bases, with 9 bases between. The CDR3 is 16 residues long. Per germline, CDR1 MNHEY and CDR2 SVGAGI. CDR3 DNA sequence: TGTGCCAGCAGTTACTGGGAGGGGGCTGGGGCCAACGTCCTGACTTTC. Its translation is CASSYWEGAGANVLTF.

The chain links TRBV15 to TRBJ1-1, with D possibly being TRBD1 (5 bases). The V gene lost 1 base and the J gene lost 0 bases, with 15 bases spanning the gap. Germline V gene sequence: CDR1 LNHNV, CDR2 YYDKDF (reference sequence). The CDR3 consists of 17 residues. The CDR3 protein is CATSRVNFGAMNTEAFF. Written as DNA, the CDR3 is TGTGCCACCAGCAGAGTAAATTTTGGGGCTATGAACACTGAAGCTTTCTTT. The whole variable domain, filled in from reference TRBV15 and TRBJ1-1, reads DAMVIQNPRYQVTQFGKPVTLSCSQTLNHNVMYWYQQKSSQAPKLLFHYYDKDFNNEADTPDNFQSRRPNTSFCFLDIRSPGLGDTAMYLCATSRVNFGAMNTEAFFGQGTRLTVV.

The rearrangement links TRBV7-9 to TRBJ2-1; unclear D gene. Per germline, CDR1 SEHNR and CDR2 FQNEAQ (reference sequence). V lost 2 bases, J lost 10 bases, and 6 bases lay in between. The CDR3 runs 11 residues. As DNA, the CDR3 is TGTGCCAGCAGCTTAAACAGAGAGCAGTTCTTC. Amino acids: CASSLNREQFF.

The chain recombines TRBV24-1 with TRBJ2-2, with D possibly being TRBD2 (6 bases). With 3 bases removed from V and 3 bases from J, the gap between germline ends came to 13 bases. This CDR3 spans 16 amino acids. CDR1 KGHDR and CDR2 SFDVKD come from the germline V gene. CDR3 sequence (DNA): TGTGCCACCAGTGATAATACGGGGGTGGACACCGGGGAGCTGTTTTTT. It specifies CATSDNTGVDTGELFF.

V is TRBV7-8 and J is TRBJ2-7; a possible D gene is TRBD1 (6 bases). In germline, CDR1 is SGHVS, CDR2 FQNEAQ. V lost 1 base and J 5 bases, leaving 12 bases between the germline ends. The CDR3 is 14 amino acids. The CDR3: CASSLDYGTNEQYF. CDR3 in DNA: TGTGCCAGCAGCTTAGATTATGGGACAAACGAGCAGTACTTC.

The chain combines TRBV6-5 with TRBJ2-7; D is unresolved. The CDR3 length is 13 residues. V gave up 3 bases and J gave up 4 bases, with 10 bases separating them. Germline loops: CDR1 MNHEY, CDR2 SVGAGI. CDR3 protein: CASSYRRSYEQYF. Written as DNA, the CDR3 is TGTGCCAGCAGTTATAGGCGGTCGTACGAGCAGTACTTC.

The V gene is TRBV27, the J gene TRBJ1-1; 11 nucleotides align to TRBD1. V gave up 5 bases and J gave up 5 bases; unmatched junction bases: 4. This CDR3 has 14 residues. Germline V CDR1 and CDR2: MNHEY, SMNVEV (reference sequence). The CDR3 nucleotides read TGTGCCAGCAGTCCCGGGGACAGGGGGACTGAAGCTTTCTTT. This encodes CASSPGDRGTEAFF.

V and J are TRBV5-4 and TRBJ2-7; the match to TRBD1 covers 8 bases. This CDR3 region has 13 residues. The junction had 3 bases not matched to a gene; V was cut back by 2 bases and J by 5 bases. Germline V gene data show CDR1 as SGHNT and CDR2 as YYREEE (reference sequence). The DNA for the CDR3 is TGTGCCAGCAGCTTAGGACAGGGTGACGAGCAGTACTTC. Translation gives CASSLGQGDEQYF.

This sequence joins TRBV7-2 and TRBJ2-1; 10 nucleotides match TRBD1. Germline V lookup: CDR1 SGHTA, CDR2 FQGNSA. The CDR3 spans 13 residues. V lost 5 bases to trimming and J lost 8 bases; unmatched junction nucleotides: 3. DNA of the CDR3: TGTGCCAGCAGCCCGGACAGGGGGGATGAGCAGTTCTTC. Translation: CASSPDRGDEQFF.

This chain links TRBV4-1 with TRBJ2-4; 7 bases align to TRBD2. The CDR3 contains 17 residues. CDR1 and CDR2 (germline): MGHRA, YSYEKL. With 1 base clipped from V and 3 bases from J, the junction kept 9 bases outside the gene matches. CDR3 residues: CASSQAGAGVVKNIQYF. Written as DNA, the CDR3 is TGCGCCAGCAGCCAAGCCGGGGCGGGAGTGGTCAAAAACATTCAGTACTTC.

V gene TRBV4-1 combines with J gene TRBJ1-2, with 8 positions matching TRBD1. The junction had 7 bases not matched to a gene; V was cut back by 4 bases and J by 6 bases. There are 14 residues in the CDR3. The germline V gene has CDR1 MGHRA and CDR2 YSYEKL. Written as DNA, the CDR3 is TGCGCCAGCAGCCTCCCCGGGACAGGCAATGGCTACACCTTC. Amino acid sequence: CASSLPGTGNGYTF.

The genes are TRBV6-1 and TRBJ1-1, with D unclear. The V gene's germline CDR1 is MNHNS and CDR2 SASEGT. Between the trimmed V and J ends, which lost 5 bases and 7 bases, there was a span of 14 bases. The CDR3 length is 13 residues. The CDR3 loop reads CASSKREIFEAFF. Written as DNA, the CDR3 is TGTGCCAGCAGTAAGAGAGAAATTTTTGAAGCTTTCTTT.

The chain employs TRBV5-5 and TRBJ2-7; 12 bases map to TRBD1. Germline CDR1 and CDR2: SGHKS and YYEKEE (reference sequence). The V segment lost 0 bases and the J segment 5 bases; nucleotides outside the gene matches: 3. The CDR3 sequence is 15 residues long. CDR3 protein: CASSLAGTGGDEQYF. The CDR3 coding sequence is TGTGCCAGCAGCTTGGCCGGGACAGGGGGCGACGAGCAGTACTTC.

The CDR3 DNA follows: TGTGCCAGCAGCTCACTACTAGCGGGGGGTGAGAATGAGCAGTTCTTC. It translates to CASSSLLAGGENEQFF. The rearrangement joins TRBV5-5 to TRBJ2-1, with TRBD2 matching 12 bases. CDR3 length: 16 amino acids. V shed 3 bases and J 7 bases; nucleotides not matched to a gene: 8. Germline V gene data show CDR1 as SGHKS and CDR2 as YYEKEE (reference sequence).

This chain joins TRBV4-1 and TRBJ1-3; D gene unclear. CDR3 length: 15 amino acids. The V gene's germline CDR1 is MGHRA and CDR2 YSYEKL. The V end lost 0 bases, the J end lost 0 bases, and 6 bases lay between the germline ends. The CDR3 sequence: CASSQETYSGNTIYF. Here the CDR3 DNA reads TGCGCCAGCAGCCAAGAAACCTACTCTGGAAACACCATATATTTT.

The chain is built from TRBV29-1 and TRBJ1-5; D not certain. Trimming removed 4 bases from V and 6 bases from J, with 13 bases in between. This CDR3 has 13 residues. Germline V lookup: CDR1 SQVTM, CDR2 ANQGSEA. The CDR3 region is CSVGEMEGQPQHF. CDR3 in DNA: TGCAGCGTTGGAGAGATGGAGGGTCAGCCCCAGCATTTT.

The chain carries TRBV19 and TRBJ2-7; 11 nucleotides align to TRBD2. The CDR3 contains 14 residues. Germline CDR1 and CDR2: LNHDA and SQIVND (reference sequence). Germline trimming cut 5 bases from V and 4 bases from J; bases unmatched to any gene: 4. CDR3 sequence: CASSYTSGRYEQYF. As DNA, the CDR3 is TGTGCCAGTAGTTACACTAGCGGGAGATACGAGCAGTACTTC.